This TCR beta chain was documented in a study of cytomegalovirus exposure and HLA in healthy donors. Points on this clone: The antigen is unknown.

PCR amplification relied on 60 Vbeta primers (plus 13 Jbeta primers). Method: immunoSEQ multiplex PCR; TCRdb's copy keeps in-frame clones and lacks some. The repertoire holds 120,000 or so clones, with over 60% as singletons. This CDR3 comprises 15 residues. V gave up 1 base and J gave up 2 bases, with 10 bases separating them. CDR1 and CDR2 from the germline V gene are SGHTA and FQGNSA. Study-level points and caveats: In a later analysis, a missense DCLRE1C variant was linked to TCR beta V- and J-gene trimming.

This clonotype was sampled from a female donor in good health and CMV-seronegative. The sample was PBMCs. V usage is TRBV7-2 and J usage is TRBJ2-3; D perhaps matches TRBD2 (6 bases). CDR3 region: CASSLGGATTDTQYF. Here the CDR3 DNA reads TGTGCCAGCAGCTTAGGCGGGGCAACCACAGATACGCAGTATTTT.